Listed below are T cell receptor beta chains from one sample, sequenced in a study of T cell responses to AZD1222 COVID-19 vaccine. Here immunoSEQ multiplex PCR was the method, and the copy in TCRdb shows in-frame clones only, minus some. The data contain about 110,000 clones, about nine tenths of them singletons. The specimen was peripheral blood, collected on day 0 of AZD1222 vaccination. The source of these receptors is an adult in good health. CDR3s include the opening cysteine and the closing phenylalanine or tryptophan. The D gene is left open where the match is weak. Only some rows state a clone size, as once, few, many or a class for expanded clones.

size | J | D | V | DNA | CDR3
- | TRBJ1-1 | - | TRBV6-5 | TGTGCCAGCACGAAGAACACTGAAGCTTTCTTT | CASTKNTEAFF
- | TRBJ2-3 | TRBD2 | TRBV4-1 | TGCGCCAGCAGCCAAGAAGGAGTAGCGGGGGGGCGGACAGATACGCAGTATTTT | CASSQEGVAGGRTDTQYF
- | TRBJ1-6 | - | TRBV25-1 | TGTGCCAGCAGTGGGTCAGGCGAGGGGTTTAATTCACCCCTCCACTTT | CASSGSGEGFNSPLHF
- | TRBJ1-5 | - | TRBV5-8 | TGTGCCAGCAGCTTCCTGGGTTGGGGTGGACACAGCAATCAGCCCCAGCATTTT | CASSFLGWGGHSNQPQHF
once | TRBJ2-3 | - | TRBV9 | TGTGCCAGCAGCGTAGCCCCCAGGCTAGGAGATACGCAGTATTTT | CASSVAPRLGDTQYF
- | TRBJ2-7 | - | TRBV9 | TGTGCCAGCAGCCCCCATTCTATGGACTACGAGCAGTACTTC | CASSPHSMDYEQYF
- | TRBJ1-3 | - | TRBV5-6 | TGTGCCAGCAGCTTGGTTCCGGGGGGAGGAAACACCATATATTTT | CASSLVPGGGNTIYF
- | TRBJ2-1 | - | TRBV5-1 | TGCGCCAGCAGCTTAGGACAGCGGGGCAATGAGCAGTTCTTC | CASSLGQRGNEQFF
- | TRBJ1-2 | - | TRBV2 | TGTGCCAGCAGTCCAAGTAACTATGGCTACACCTTC | CASSPSNYGYTF
- | TRBJ1-3 | - | TRBV7-2 | TGTGCCAGCAGCCCGGAAGTGGGGAACACCATATATTTT | CASSPEVGNTIYF
- | TRBJ2-6 | - | TRBV9 | TGTGCCAGCAGCGTAGATACGAAGGGACCTGGGGCCAACGTCCTGACTTTC | CASSVDTKGPGANVLTF
- | TRBJ2-5 | - | TRBV27 | TGTGCCAGCAGTTTTCGGGGTCAAGAGACCCAGTACTTC | CASSFRGQETQYF
- | TRBJ1-2 | - | TRBV5-1 | TGCGCCAGCAGCTTTAACGGCGCGTTTGGCTACACCTTC | CASSFNGAFGYTF
- | TRBJ2-1 | TRBD2 | TRBV28 | TGTGCCAGCAGTTTCTCTAGCGGGAGGGCCGCTGGGGACGGGAATGAGCAGTTCTTC | CASSFSSGRAAGDGNEQFF
few | TRBJ1-1 | - | TRBV7-9 | TGTGCCAGCAGCTTGACCTCGCTAGGGAGTGAAGCTTTCTTT | CASSLTSLGSEAFF
- | TRBJ1-5 | - | TRBV24-1 | TGTGCCACCAGTGAGGGGGGCAATCAGCCCCAGCATTTT | CATSEGGNQPQHF
- | TRBJ2-1 | TRBD2 | TRBV5-1 | TGCGCCAGCAGCTTGAGCGGGAGCTACAATGAGCAGTTCTTC | CASSLSGSYNEQFF